The present T cell receptor beta chain was sequenced within a study of blood T cell repertoires in COVID-19. This clone has only a few counts. Using immunoSEQ multiplex PCR, the repertoire was profiled, and TCRdb retains in-frame clones only, with some absent. This table holds 150,000 to 200,000 clones, 87% found once. The germline V gene has CDR1 GTSNPN and CDR2 SVGIG (reference sequence). The CDR3 runs 12 residues. V lost 4 bases, J lost 4 bases, and 10 bases lay in between. Sequencing used peripheral blood. The sequence derives from a human donor in a cohort sampled during active COVID-19. The gene calls are TRBV30 and TRBJ2-5; TRBD1 might be the D (7 bases). The CDR3 DNA reads TGTGCCTGGACAGGGGGAGGAGAGACCCAGTACTTC. Protein sequence: CAWTGGGETQYF.